This TCR beta chain was recovered during a study of shared clonotypes between healthy human individuals. Notes on the study in general: Among non-shared clonotypes, generation probabilities were lower than among those shared by all four donors. Shared across a few donors were 4% to 6% of the naive CD4 clonotypes.

As regards this clone: The target antigen is unknown.

Each sample came from a Caucasian adult donor living in Nashville, Tennessee. The CDR3 has 15 residues. Germline V lookup: CDR1 SNHLY, CDR2 FYNNEI. V shed 5 bases and J 8 bases; nucleotides not matched to a gene: 11. Measured with immunoSEQ multiplex PCR; TCRdb has only the in-frame clones, and not every one. In the table there are approximately 500,000 clones, 96% of which are singletons. The TCR comes from a woman in her twenties or thirties in good health. The chain combines TRBV2 with TRBJ2-4, with TRBD2 matching 8 bases. The sequenced sample was naive CD4+ T cells sorted from blood. Subset described: CD45RA+ positively selected. The CDR3 DNA reads as TGTGCCAGCAGTCCCCCGGGGGGGAATGTATACATTCAGTACTTC. Its translation is CASSPPGGNVYIQYF. Drawing the rest from reference TRBV2 and TRBJ2-4, the complete variable domain is EPEVTQTPSHQVTQMGQEVILRCVPISNHLYFYWYRQILGQKVEFLVSFYNNEISEKSEIFDDQFSVERPDGSNFTLKIRSTKLEDSAMYFCASSPPGGNVYIQYFGAGTRLSVL.